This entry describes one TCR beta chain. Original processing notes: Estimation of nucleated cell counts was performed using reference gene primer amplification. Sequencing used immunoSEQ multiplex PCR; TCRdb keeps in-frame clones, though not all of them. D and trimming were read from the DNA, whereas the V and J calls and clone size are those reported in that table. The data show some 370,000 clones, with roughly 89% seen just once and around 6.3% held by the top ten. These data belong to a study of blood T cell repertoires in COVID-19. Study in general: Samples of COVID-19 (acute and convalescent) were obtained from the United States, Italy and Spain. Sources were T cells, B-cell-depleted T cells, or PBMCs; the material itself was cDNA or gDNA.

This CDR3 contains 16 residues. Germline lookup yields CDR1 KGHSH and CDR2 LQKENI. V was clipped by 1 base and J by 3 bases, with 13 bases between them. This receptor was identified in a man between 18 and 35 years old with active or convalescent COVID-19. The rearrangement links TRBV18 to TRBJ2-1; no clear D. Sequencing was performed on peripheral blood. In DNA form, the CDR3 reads TGTGCCAGCTCACCACGGGCCCGCGTCGGCTACAATGAGCAGTTCTTC. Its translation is CASSPRARVGYNEQFF.